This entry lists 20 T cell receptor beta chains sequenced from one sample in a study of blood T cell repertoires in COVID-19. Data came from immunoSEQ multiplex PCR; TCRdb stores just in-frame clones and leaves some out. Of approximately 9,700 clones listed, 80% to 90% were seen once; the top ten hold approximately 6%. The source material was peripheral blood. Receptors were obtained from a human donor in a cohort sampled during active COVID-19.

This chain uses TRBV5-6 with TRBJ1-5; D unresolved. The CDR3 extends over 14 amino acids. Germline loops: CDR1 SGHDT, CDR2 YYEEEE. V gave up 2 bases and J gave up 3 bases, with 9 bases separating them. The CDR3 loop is CASSFWEFNQPQHF. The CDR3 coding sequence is TGTGCCAGCAGCTTCTGGGAGTTCAATCAGCCCCAGCATTTT. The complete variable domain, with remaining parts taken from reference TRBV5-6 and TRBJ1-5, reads DAGVTQSPTHLIKTRGQQVTLRCSPKSGHDTVSWYQQALGQGPQFIFQYYEEEERQRGNFPDRFSGHQFPNYSSELNVNALLLGDSALYLCASSFWEFNQPQHFGDGTRLSIL.

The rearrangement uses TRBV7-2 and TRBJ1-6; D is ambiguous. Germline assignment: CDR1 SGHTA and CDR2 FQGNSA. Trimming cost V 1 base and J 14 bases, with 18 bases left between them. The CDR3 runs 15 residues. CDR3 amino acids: CASSLEAGRGLTLHF. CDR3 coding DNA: TGTGCCAGCAGCTTAGAGGCGGGGAGAGGCCTCACCCTCCACTTT.

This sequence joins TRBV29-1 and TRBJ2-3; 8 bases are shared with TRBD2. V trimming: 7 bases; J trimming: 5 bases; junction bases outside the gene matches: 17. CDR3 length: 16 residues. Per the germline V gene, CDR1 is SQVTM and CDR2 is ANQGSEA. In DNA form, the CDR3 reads TGCAGCGGGACCCTGAGGACTAGCAGTTACATAGATACGCAGTATTTT. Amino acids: CSGTLRTSSYIDTQYF.

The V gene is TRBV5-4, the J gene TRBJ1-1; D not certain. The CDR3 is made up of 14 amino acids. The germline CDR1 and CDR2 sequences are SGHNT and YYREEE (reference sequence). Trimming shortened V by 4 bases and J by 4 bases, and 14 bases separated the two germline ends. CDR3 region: CASSLGGFGTEAFF. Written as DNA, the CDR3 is TGTGCCAGCAGCCTAGGAGGTTTTGGCACTGAAGCTTTCTTT.

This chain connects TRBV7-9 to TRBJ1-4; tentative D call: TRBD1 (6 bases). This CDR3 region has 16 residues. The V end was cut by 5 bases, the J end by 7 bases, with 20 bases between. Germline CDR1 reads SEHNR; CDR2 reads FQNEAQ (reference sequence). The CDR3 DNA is TGTGCCAGCAGCAGTCCCGGGACATTGGTGGGTGAAAAACTGTTTTTT. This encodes CASSSPGTLVGEKLFF.

CDR3 DNA: TGTGCCAGCAGCTTGGGGGACAGAAATCAGCCCCAGCATTTT. It yields the protein CASSLGDRNQPQHF. The J gene is TRBJ1-5, the V gene TRBV5-5; 7 bases are a match to TRBD1. The CDR3 has 14 amino acids. Germline V gene sequence: CDR1 SGHKS, CDR2 YYEKEE (reference sequence). The junction had 1 base not matched to a gene; V was cut back by 0 bases and J by 4 bases. Drawing the rest from reference TRBV5-5 and TRBJ1-5, the complete variable domain is DAGVTQSPTHLIKTRGQQVTLRCSPISGHKSVSWYQQVLGQGPQFIFQYYEKEERGRGNFPDRFSARQFPNYSSELNVNALLLGDSALYLCASSLGDRNQPQHFGDGTRLSIL.

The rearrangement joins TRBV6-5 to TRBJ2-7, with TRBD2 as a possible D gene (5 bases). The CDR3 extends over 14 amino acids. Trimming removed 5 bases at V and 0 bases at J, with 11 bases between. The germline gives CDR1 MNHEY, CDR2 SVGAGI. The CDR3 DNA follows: TGTGCCAGCAGTAGCGGTCTTCACTCCTACGAGCAGTACTTC. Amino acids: CASSSGLHSYEQYF.

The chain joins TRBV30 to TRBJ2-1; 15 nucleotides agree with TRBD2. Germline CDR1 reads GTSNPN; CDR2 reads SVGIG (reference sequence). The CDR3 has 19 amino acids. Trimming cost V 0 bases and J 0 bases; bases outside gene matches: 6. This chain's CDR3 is CAWSVIGLAGGSSYNEQFF. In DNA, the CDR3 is TGTGCCTGGAGTGTAATAGGACTAGCGGGGGGGAGCTCCTACAATGAGCAGTTCTTC.

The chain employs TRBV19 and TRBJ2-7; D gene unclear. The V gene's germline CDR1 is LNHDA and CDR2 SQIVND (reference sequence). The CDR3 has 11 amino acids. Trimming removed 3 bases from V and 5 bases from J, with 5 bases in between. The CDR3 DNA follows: TGTGCCAGTAGTATTTCCGACGAGCAGTACTTC. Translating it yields CASSISDEQYF. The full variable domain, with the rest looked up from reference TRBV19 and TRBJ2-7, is DGGITQSPKYLFRKEGQNVTLSCEQNLNHDAMYWYRQDPGQGLRLIYYSQIVNDFQKGDIAEGYSVSREKKESFPLTVTSAQKNPTAFYLCASSISDEQYFGPGTRLTVT.

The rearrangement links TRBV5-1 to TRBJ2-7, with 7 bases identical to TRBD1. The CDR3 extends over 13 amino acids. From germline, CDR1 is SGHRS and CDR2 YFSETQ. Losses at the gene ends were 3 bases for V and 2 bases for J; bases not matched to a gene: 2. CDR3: CASSWDRPYEQYF. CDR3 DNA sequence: TGCGCCAGCAGCTGGGACAGACCCTACGAGCAGTACTTC.

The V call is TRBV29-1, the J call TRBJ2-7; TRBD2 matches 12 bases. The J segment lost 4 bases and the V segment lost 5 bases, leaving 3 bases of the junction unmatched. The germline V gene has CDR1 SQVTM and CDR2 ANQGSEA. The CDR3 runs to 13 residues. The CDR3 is CSVCGTSGYEQYF. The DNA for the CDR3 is TGCAGCGTTTGCGGGACTAGCGGGTACGAGCAGTACTTC.

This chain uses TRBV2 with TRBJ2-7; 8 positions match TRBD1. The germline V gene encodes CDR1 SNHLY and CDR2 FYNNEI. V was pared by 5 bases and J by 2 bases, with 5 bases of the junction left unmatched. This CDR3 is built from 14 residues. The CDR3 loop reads CASSSGTGTYEQYF. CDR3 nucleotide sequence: TGTGCCAGCAGTTCCGGGACAGGCACCTACGAGCAGTACTTC.

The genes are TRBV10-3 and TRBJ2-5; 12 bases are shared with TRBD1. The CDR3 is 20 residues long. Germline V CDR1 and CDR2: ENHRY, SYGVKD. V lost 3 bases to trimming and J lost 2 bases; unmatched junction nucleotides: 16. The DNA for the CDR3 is TGTGCCATCAGTGACCCCGGGACAGGGGGCGATTTGGGGCGGCAAGAGACCCAGTACTTC. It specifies CAISDPGTGGDLGRQETQYF.

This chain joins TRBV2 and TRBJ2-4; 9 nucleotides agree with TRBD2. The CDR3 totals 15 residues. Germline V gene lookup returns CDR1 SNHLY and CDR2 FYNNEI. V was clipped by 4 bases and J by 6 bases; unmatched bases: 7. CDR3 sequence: CASSVRGGGLNIQYF. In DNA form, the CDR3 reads TGTGCCAGCAGTGTACGCGGGGGGGGATTAAACATTCAGTACTTC.

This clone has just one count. The CDR3 protein is CASSPGRGRVNTGELFF. CDR3 coding DNA: TGTGCCAGCAGCCCGGGCAGGGGGCGGGTGAACACCGGGGAGCTGTTTTTT. The chain carries TRBV11-3 and TRBJ2-2; TRBD1 aligns across 8 bases. This CDR3 has 17 amino acids. Unmatched junction bases numbered 9, after V lost 5 bases and J lost 1 base. Germline values: CDR1 SGHNT, CDR2 YENEEA.

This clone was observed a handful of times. Here the CDR3 reads CASSPMASQPQHF. The CDR3 DNA follows: TGTGCCAGTAGCCCTATGGCTAGTCAGCCCCAGCATTTT. This sequence joins TRBV19 and TRBJ1-5; D is undetermined. From germline, CDR1 is LNHDA and CDR2 SQIVND (reference sequence). Trimming left V 6 bases short and J 6 bases short, with 12 bases between. The CDR3 has 13 amino acids.

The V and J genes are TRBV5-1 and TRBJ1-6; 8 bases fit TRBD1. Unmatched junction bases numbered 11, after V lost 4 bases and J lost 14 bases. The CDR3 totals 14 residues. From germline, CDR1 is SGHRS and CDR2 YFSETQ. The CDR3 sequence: CASSPGQARGALHF. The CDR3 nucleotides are TGCGCCAGCAGCCCGGGACAGGCCCGTGGGGCCCTCCACTTT.

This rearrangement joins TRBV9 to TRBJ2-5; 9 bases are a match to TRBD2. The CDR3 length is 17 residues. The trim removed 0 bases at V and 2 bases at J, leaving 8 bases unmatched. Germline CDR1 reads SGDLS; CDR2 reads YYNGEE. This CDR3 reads CASSVGRSGGLQETQYF. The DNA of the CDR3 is TGTGCCAGCAGCGTAGGAAGGAGCGGGGGGCTGCAAGAGACCCAGTACTTC. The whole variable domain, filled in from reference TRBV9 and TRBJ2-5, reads DSGVTQTPKHLITATGQRVTLRCSPRSGDLSVYWYQQSLDQGLQFLIQYYNGEERAKGNILERFSAQQFPDLHSELNLSSLELGDSALYFCASSVGRSGGLQETQYFGPGTRLLVL.

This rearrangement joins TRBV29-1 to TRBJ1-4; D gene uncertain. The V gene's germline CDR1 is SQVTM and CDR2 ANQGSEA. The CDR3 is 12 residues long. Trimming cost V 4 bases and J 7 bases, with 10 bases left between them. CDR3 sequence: CSVGGWGEKLFF. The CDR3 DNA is TGCAGCGTTGGAGGGTGGGGTGAAAAACTGTTTTTT. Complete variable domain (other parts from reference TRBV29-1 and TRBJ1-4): SAVISQKPSRDICQRGTSLTIQCQVDSQVTMMFWYRQQPGQSLTLIATANQGSEATYESGFVIDKFPISRPNLTFSTLTVSNMSPEDSSIYLCSVGGWGEKLFFGSGTQLSVL.

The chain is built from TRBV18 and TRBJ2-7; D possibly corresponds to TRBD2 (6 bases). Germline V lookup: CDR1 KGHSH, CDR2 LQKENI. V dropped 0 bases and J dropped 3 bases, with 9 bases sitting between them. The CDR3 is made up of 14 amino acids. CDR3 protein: CASSPPGGVYEQYF. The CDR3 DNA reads TGTGCCAGCTCACCACCAGGAGGGGTCTACGAGCAGTACTTC.